A single sample is the source of the 5 T cell receptor beta chains below, sequenced in a study of identifying expanded T cells in peripheral blood. This table comes from immunoSEQ multiplex PCR, and its TCRdb copy is limited to in-frame clones, with some not included. Here the sample spans 85,000 to 90,000 clones, approximately 86% being singletons. Specimen: blood. The receptors derive from a person aged 18-69 years in good health.

V usage is TRBV20-1 and J usage is TRBJ1-2; D unclear. Germline lookup yields CDR1 DFQATT and CDR2 SNEGSKA (reference sequence). Deletions cut 5 bases from V and 8 bases from J, with 12 bases between. The CDR3 loop spans 11 amino acids. The CDR3 DNA follows: TGCAGTGCTGGGAGTCCTGGAGGCTACACCTTC. This translates into CSAGSPGGYTF.

V and J are TRBV15 and TRBJ2-1; D remains unclear. Germline V gene data show CDR1 as LNHNV and CDR2 as YYDKDF (reference sequence). Trimming took 3 bases from V and 5 from J, leaving 11 bases between them. The CDR3 covers 14 residues. The CDR3 sequence is CATSRDEVNNEQFF. The CDR3 bases are TGTGCCACCAGCAGGGACGAGGTAAACAATGAGCAGTTCTTC.

V gene TRBV11-3 combines with J gene TRBJ1-2; the match to TRBD1 covers 8 bases. CDR3 size: 15 residues. Germline lookup yields CDR1 SGHNT and CDR2 YENEEA. With V trimmed by 0 bases and J by 9 bases, 9 bases remained unmatched. The CDR3: CASSLDGAGQGSYTF. For the CDR3, the DNA is TGTGCCAGCAGCTTAGATGGCGCCGGACAGGGCAGCTACACCTTC. The full variable domain, in which reference TRBV11-3 and TRBJ1-2 provide the parts outside the CDR3, is EAGVVQSPRYKIIEKKQPVAFWCNPISGHNTLYWYLQNLGQGPELLIRYENEEAVDDSQLPKDRFSAERLKGVDSTLKIQPAELGDSAVYLCASSLDGAGQGSYTFGSGTRLTVV.

V gene TRBV19 combines with J gene TRBJ1-6, with 7 bases lining up with TRBD1. The junction had 7 bases not matched to a gene; V was cut back by 7 bases and J by 7 bases. Germline V gene sequence: CDR1 LNHDA, CDR2 SQIVND (reference sequence). The CDR3 runs to 14 residues. CDR3 sequence: CASTRGQQNSPLHF. CDR3 DNA sequence: TGTGCCAGTACTCGGGGACAGCAGAATTCACCCCTCCACTTT. The full variable domain, with the rest looked up from reference TRBV19 and TRBJ1-6, is DGGITQSPKYLFRKEGQNVTLSCEQNLNHDAMYWYRQDPGQGLRLIYYSQIVNDFQKGDIAEGYSVSREKKESFPLTVTSAQKNPTAFYLCASTRGQQNSPLHFGNGTRLTVT.

V usage is TRBV5-6 and J usage is TRBJ2-5; D might be TRBD1 (5 bases). Germline CDR1 SGHDT, CDR2 YYEEEE. This CDR3 contains 14 residues. Trimming shortened V by 4 bases and J by 5 bases, and 15 bases separated the two germline ends. CDR3 in DNA: TGTGCCAGCAGCCCCAGTGGGGCTTGGGAGACCCAGTACTTC. Its translation: CASSPSGAWETQYF.